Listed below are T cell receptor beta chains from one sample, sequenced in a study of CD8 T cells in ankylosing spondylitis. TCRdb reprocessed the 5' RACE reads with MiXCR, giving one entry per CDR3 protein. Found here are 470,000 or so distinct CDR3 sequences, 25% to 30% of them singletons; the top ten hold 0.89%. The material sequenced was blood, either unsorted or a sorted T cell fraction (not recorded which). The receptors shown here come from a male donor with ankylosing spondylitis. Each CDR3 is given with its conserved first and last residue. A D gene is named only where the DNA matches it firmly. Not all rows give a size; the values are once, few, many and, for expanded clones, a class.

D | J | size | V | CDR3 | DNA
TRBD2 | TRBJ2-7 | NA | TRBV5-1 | CASSPPFRVAGDEQYF | TGCGCCAGCAGCCCCCCCTTTAGGGTAGCGGGAGACGAGCAGTACTTC
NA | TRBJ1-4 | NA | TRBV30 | CAGAASTNEKLFF | TGTGCCGGAGCGGCATCAACTAATGAAAAACTGTTTTTT
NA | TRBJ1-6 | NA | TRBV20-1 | CSARDGIYSPLHF | TGCAGTGCTAGAGACGGCATCTATTCACCCCTCCACTTT
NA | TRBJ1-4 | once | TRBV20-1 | CSARDRRGNEKLFF | TGCAGTGCTAGAGACCGCCGGGGTAATGAAAAACTGTTTTTT
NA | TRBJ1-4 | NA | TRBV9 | CASSVAVGRGEKLFF | TGTGCCAGCAGCGTAGCTGTAGGAAGGGGGGAAAAACTGTTTTTT
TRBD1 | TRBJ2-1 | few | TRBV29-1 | CSVAQGALNEQFF | TGCAGCGTTGCTCAGGGGGCTCTAAATGAGCAGTTCTTC
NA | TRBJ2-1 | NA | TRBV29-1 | CSVARRGDEQFF | TGCAGCGTTGCGCGGCGAGGGGATGAGCAGTTCTTC
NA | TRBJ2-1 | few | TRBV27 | CASSSTGNEQFF | TGTGCCAGCAGTTCTACAGGCAATGAGCAGTTCTTC
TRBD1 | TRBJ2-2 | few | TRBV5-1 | CASSTGTGGPTGELFF | TGCGCCAGCAGCACAGGGACAGGGGGCCCTACCGGGGAGCTGTTTTTT
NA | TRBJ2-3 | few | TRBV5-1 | CASSLEVTSSTDTQYF | TGCGCCAGCAGCTTGGAGGTAACTTCTAGCACAGATACGCAGTATTTT
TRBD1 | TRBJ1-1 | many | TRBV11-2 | CASSLDLAQGAHSTEAFF | TGTGCCAGCAGCTTAGATTTGGCCCAGGGGGCGCATTCGACTGAAGCTTTCTTT
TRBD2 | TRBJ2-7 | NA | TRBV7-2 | CASSPTSGRAGEQYF | TGTGCCAGCAGCCCAACTAGCGGGAGGGCCGGCGAGCAGTACTTC
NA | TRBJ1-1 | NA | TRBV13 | CASSLDRAEAFF | TGTGCCAGCAGCTTAGACAGGGCTGAAGCTTTCTTT
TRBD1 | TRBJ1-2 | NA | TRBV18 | CASSPPGQAYVYGYTF | TGTGCCAGCTCACCACCGGGACAGGCATACGTCTATGGCTACACCTTC
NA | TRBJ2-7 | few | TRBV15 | CATSRVATGFSYEQYF | TGTGCCACCAGCAGAGTAGCTACAGGGTTCTCCTACGAGCAGTACTTC
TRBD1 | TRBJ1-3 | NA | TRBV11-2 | CASSAGTGRSGNTIYF | TGTGCCAGCAGTGCCGGGACAGGGCGCTCTGGAAACACCATATATTTT
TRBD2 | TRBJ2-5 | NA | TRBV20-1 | CSARLAGQETQYF | TGCAGTGCTAGACTAGCGGGACAAGAGACCCAGTACTTC
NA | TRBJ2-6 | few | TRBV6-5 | CASSYGGRMYSGANVLTF | TGTGCCAGCAGTTATGGGGGGCGTATGTACTCTGGGGCCAACGTCCTGACTTTC
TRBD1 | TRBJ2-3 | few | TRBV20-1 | CSGGQGYTDTQYF | TGCAGTGGAGGACAGGGGTACACAGATACGCAGTATTTT
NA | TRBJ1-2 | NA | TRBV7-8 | CASSTAGQNFYGYTF | TGTGCCAGCAGCACGGCAGGACAGAACTTCTATGGCTACACCTTC
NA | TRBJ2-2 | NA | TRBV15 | CATSRGGANTGELFF | TGTGCCACCAGCAGAGGAGGGGCGAACACCGGGGAGCTGTTTTTT
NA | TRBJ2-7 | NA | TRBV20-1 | CSARDKTPYEQYF | TGCAGTGCTAGAGACAAGACGCCCTACGAGCAGTACTTC
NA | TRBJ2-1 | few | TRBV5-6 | CASSLDRVHNEQFF | TGTGCCAGCAGCTTGGACAGGGTTCACAATGAGCAGTTCTTC
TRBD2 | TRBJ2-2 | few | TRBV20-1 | CSATSGSYYVANTGELFF | TGCAGTGCTACTAGCGGGAGTTATTATGTGGCGAACACCGGGGAGCTGTTTTTT
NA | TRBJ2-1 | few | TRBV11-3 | CASSQGVTSSYNEQFF | TGTGCCAGCAGCCAGGGAGTAACCAGCTCCTACAATGAGCAGTTCTTC
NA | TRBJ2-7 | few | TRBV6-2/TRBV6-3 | CASSQGHGQEQYF | TGTGCCAGCAGCCAAGGACACGGCCAGGAGCAGTACTTC
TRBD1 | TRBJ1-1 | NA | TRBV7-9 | CASRQGAGDTEAFF | TGTGCCAGCAGACAGGGGGCGGGGGACACTGAAGCTTTCTTT
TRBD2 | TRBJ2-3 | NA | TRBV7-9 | CASSLRLAAVSTDTQYF | TGTGCCAGCAGCTTACGACTAGCGGCAGTTAGCACAGATACGCAGTATTTT
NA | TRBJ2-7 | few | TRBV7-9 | CASSLEWASEQYF | TGTGCCAGCAGCTTAGAGTGGGCCTCCGAGCAGTACTTC
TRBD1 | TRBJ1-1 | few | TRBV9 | CASSLSPRDRKAFF | TGTGCCAGCAGCCTTTCTCCTAGGGACAGAAAAGCTTTCTTT
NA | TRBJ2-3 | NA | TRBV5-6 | CASSLSGWGTDTQYF | TGTGCCAGCAGCTTAAGCGGCTGGGGCACAGATACGCAGTATTTT
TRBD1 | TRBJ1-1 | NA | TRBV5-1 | CASSWIDRENTEAFF | TGCGCCAGCAGCTGGATAGACAGGGAGAACACTGAAGCTTTCTTT
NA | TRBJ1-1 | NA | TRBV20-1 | CSASPPGGHTEAFF | TGCAGTGCTAGCCCCCCGGGGGGTCACACTGAAGCTTTCTTT
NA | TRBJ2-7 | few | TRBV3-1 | CASSRGTGTLFPEQYF | TGTGCCAGCAGCCGGGGCACCGGGACCCTATTCCCCGAGCAGTACTTC
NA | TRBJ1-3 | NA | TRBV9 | CASSVSGSSGNTIYF | TGTGCCAGCAGCGTCTCAGGAAGCTCTGGAAACACCATATATTTT
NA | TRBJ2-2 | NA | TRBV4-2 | CASSQDRVGELFF | TGTGCCAGCAGCCAAGATCGGGTCGGGGAGCTGTTTTTT
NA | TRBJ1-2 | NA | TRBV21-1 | CAIPGGNYGYTF | TGTGCCATCCCCGGGGGAAACTATGGCTACACCTTC
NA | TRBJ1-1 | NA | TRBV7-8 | CASSFSGGDTEAFF | TGTGCCAGCAGCTTCAGTGGGGGGGACACTGAAGCTTTCTTT
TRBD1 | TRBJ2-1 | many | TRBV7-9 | CASSLGQGGYNEQFF | TGTGCCAGCAGCTTGGGACAGGGGGGATACAATGAGCAGTTCTTC
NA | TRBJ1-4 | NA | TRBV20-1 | CSARALRGLANEKLFF | TGCAGTGCTAGAGCCCTCCGGGGGCTGGCTAATGAAAAACTGTTTTTT
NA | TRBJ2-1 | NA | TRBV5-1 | CASSKGLVNEQFF | TGCGCCAGCAGCAAAGGACTCGTCAATGAGCAGTTCTTC
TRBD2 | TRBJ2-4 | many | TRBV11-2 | CASSSPGREVAKNIQYF | TGTGCCAGCAGCTCCCCGGGGCGGGAGGTAGCCAAAAACATTCAGTACTTC
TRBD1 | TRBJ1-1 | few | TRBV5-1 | CASSKTGDLDTEAFF | TGCGCCAGCAGCAAAACAGGGGATCTCGACACTGAAGCTTTCTTT
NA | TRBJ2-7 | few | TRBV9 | CASSVDAGAYEQYF | TGTGCCAGCAGCGTAGATGCGGGTGCCTACGAGCAGTACTTC